A single sample gave rise to the 11 T cell receptor beta chains below, sequenced in a study of blood T cells in healthy people across ages. The second PCR ran about 6 to 11 cycles with a sample-barcoded 5' primer and J-beta primers. TCRdb processed the 5' RACE reads anew with MiXCR; each CDR3 protein has one entry. The sample contains 550,000 to 800,000 distinct CDR3 sequences, less than 40% of which appear only once. The source material was blood. The receptor set was obtained from a woman older than 75 in good health.

J is TRBJ2-2 and V is TRBV7-2; D is perhaps TRBD2 (6 bases). The V gene lost 4 bases and the J gene lost 0 bases, with 9 bases spanning the gap. This CDR3 comprises 15 residues. From germline, CDR1 is SGHTA and CDR2 FQGNSA. The CDR3, as DNA: TGTGCCAGCAGCTCCGGGAGATCGAACACCGGGGAGCTGTTTTTT. As protein: CASSSGRSNTGELFF. The full variable domain, with the rest looked up from reference TRBV7-2 and TRBJ2-2, is GAGVSQSPSNKVTEKGKDVELRCDPISGHTALYWYRQSLGQGLEFLIYFQGNSAPDKSGLPSDRFSAERTGGSVSTLTIQRTQQEDSAVYLCASSSGRSNTGELFFGEGSRLTVL.

There are a few counts of this clonotype. Since a much larger clone is just one base distant, this may be a read error. This chain connects TRBV5-1 to TRBJ2-5; 8 nucleotides agree with TRBD1. The J call is uncertain, as TRBJ2-7 better fits the DNA end. The germline CDR1 and CDR2 sequences are SGHRS and YFSETQ. This CDR3 is 16 amino acids long. The CDR3 reads CVSSPFRPTGEHEQYF. DNA for the CDR3: TGCGTCAGCAGCCCGTTTAGGCCGACAGGGGAACACGAGCAGTACTTC.

In its sample, this clonotype was seen a few times. The chain joins TRBV27 to TRBJ2-3, with D tentatively TRBD2 (6 bases). The CDR3 is 16 residues long. Germline V CDR1 and CDR2: MNHEY, SMNVEV (reference sequence). The V gene lost 2 bases and the J gene lost 2 bases, with 14 bases spanning the gap. CDR3 sequence reads: CASSLAGQWVTDTQYF. The CDR3 DNA is TGTGCCAGCAGTTTAGCGGGGCAGTGGGTCACAGATACGCAGTATTTT.

This clonotype was counted at least ten times. The chain's CDR3 is CASLPGHLDGTHYEQYF. The CDR3 nucleotides are TGTGCCAGCTTACCGGGACACCTAGACGGGACCCACTACGAGCAGTACTTC. This sequence joins TRBV7-8 and TRBJ2-7; D perhaps matches TRBD1 (6 bases). The ends were cut back, 8 bases at V and 3 bases at J, with 26 bases in the middle. CDR1 and CDR2 from the germline V gene are SGHVS and FQNEAQ. The CDR3 loop spans 17 amino acids.

This clonotype was detected only a few times. The chain recombines TRBV14 with TRBJ1-1; tentative D call: TRBD1 (5 bases). The CDR3 has 13 amino acids. The V and J ends lost 8 bases and 5 bases respectively, with 15 bases between them. CDR1 is SGHDN and CDR2 is FVKESK in the germline V gene. The CDR3 DNA is TGTGCCAGCTCACGGGACCTTGAGACTGAAGCTTTCTTT. This translates into CASSRDLETEAFF.

This clonotype was counted at least ten times. The V gene is TRBV7-9, the J gene TRBJ1-2; D call uncertain. Trimming removed 1 base from V and 0 bases from J, with 9 bases in between. The CDR3 covers 15 residues. Germline V gene lookup returns CDR1 SEHNR and CDR2 FQNEAQ (reference sequence). CDR3 sequence: CASSLGSGSNYGYTF. The CDR3 DNA reads TGTGCCAGCAGCTTAGGCAGTGGATCTAACTATGGCTACACCTTC.

This clonotype was observed at least ten times. The rearrangement joins TRBV3-1 to TRBJ2-5; the D is unclear. Trimming took 1 base from V and 4 from J, leaving 7 bases between them. The CDR3 runs to 13 residues. In germline, CDR1 is LGHDT, CDR2 YNNKEL (reference sequence). For the CDR3, the DNA is TGTGCCAGCAGCCAAGTGGGTGGAGAGACCCAGTACTTC. It codes for CASSQVGGETQYF.

The gene calls are TRBV20-1 and TRBJ2-1; 8 bases agree with TRBD2. V was pared by 6 bases and J by 6 bases, with 10 bases of the junction left unmatched. This CDR3 contains 14 residues. CDR1 DFQATT and CDR2 SNEGSKA come from the germline V gene (reference sequence). The CDR3 nucleotides are TGCAGTGCCCCGGGGGGGAGAGGATCCAATGAGCAGTTCTTC. Protein: CSAPGGRGSNEQFF.

The sample holds a few counts of this clonotype. CDR3 in amino acids: CASSIRGAFNQPQHF. CDR3 in DNA: TGTGCCAGTAGTATTCGGGGGGCGTTCAATCAGCCCCAGCATTTT. The chain employs TRBV19 and TRBJ1-5; possible D gene TRBD1, 6 bases. V was clipped by 3 bases and J by 3 bases, with 12 bases between them. The CDR3 is 15 amino acids. From germline, CDR1 is LNHDA and CDR2 SQIVND (reference sequence).

This clonotype was detected many times. The V and J genes are TRBV12-3 or TRBV12-4 and TRBJ2-1; TRBD1 aligns across 9 bases. J lost 4 bases, V lost 3 bases, and 4 bases had no gene match. The CDR3 has 15 residues. The CDR3 spells CASSFTTGGYNEQFF. The CDR3 DNA follows: TGTGCCAGCAGTTTTACGACAGGGGGTTACAATGAGCAGTTCTTC.

This clonotype was seen at least ten times. The V gene is TRBV7-2, the J gene TRBJ2-1; D gene uncertain. There are 15 residues in the CDR3. Germline CDR1 is SGHTA and CDR2 is FQGNSA. The V and J ends lost 1 base and 1 base respectively, with 8 bases between them. CDR3 loop: CASSLGFTSYNEQFF. The CDR3 DNA sequence: TGTGCCAGCAGCTTAGGGTTTACGTCCTACAATGAGCAGTTCTTC.